What follows are 15 T cell receptor beta chains derived from one specimen sequenced in a study of blood T cell repertoires in COVID-19. TCRdb's copy holds only in-frame clones and misses some; the assay was immunoSEQ multiplex PCR. In the table there are hundreds of thousands of clones, 87% of which are singletons. The sequenced material came from peripheral blood. These receptors originate from a young man with active or convalescent COVID-19.

This chain joins TRBV5-1 and TRBJ1-1, with TRBD1 as a possible D gene (5 bases). The CDR3 has 16 residues. Germline CDR1 SGHRS, CDR2 YFSETQ. The V end was cut by 3 bases, the J end by 4 bases, with 19 bases between. CDR3 in amino acids: CASSWGVAGMTTEAFF. CDR3 DNA sequence: TGCGCCAGCAGCTGGGGGGTCGCAGGGATGACCACTGAAGCTTTCTTT.

This sequence joins TRBV10-2 and TRBJ2-7; D unresolved. Trimming stripped 1 base from V and 3 bases from J, with 7 bases between. The CDR3 covers 13 residues. Germline assignment: CDR1 WSHSY and CDR2 SAAADI. CDR3 coding DNA: TGCGCCAGCAGTGAGTTTGGCCGCTACGAGCAGTACTTC. This gives the protein CASSEFGRYEQYF.

The rearrangement uses TRBV7-3 and TRBJ2-1, with 7 bases lining up with TRBD2. The CDR3 sequence is 13 residues long. CDR1 and CDR2 (germline): SGHTA, FQGTGA. The J segment lost 11 bases and the V segment lost 4 bases, leaving 8 bases of the junction unmatched. The CDR3 DNA reads TGTGCCAGCAGCTCCCGCCGGCGGGAGAAGCAGTTCTTC. The encoded protein is CASSSRRREKQFF.

This chain connects TRBV28 to TRBJ1-6, with 7 bases matching TRBD1. The CDR3 consists of 18 residues. CDR1 and CDR2 (germline): MDHEN, SYDVKM. V lost 6 bases to trimming and J lost 0 bases; unmatched junction nucleotides: 11. In DNA form, the CDR3 reads TGTGCCAGCAGGCCTCACGGGACAGTCATCTCCTATAATTCACCCCTCCACTTT. Its translation is CASRPHGTVISYNSPLHF.

This clone was recorded only once. This rearrangement joins TRBV4-1 to TRBJ2-1; D not resolved. The V and J ends lost 1 base and 8 bases respectively, with 15 bases between them. This CDR3 is 15 amino acids long. Germline CDR1 MGHRA, CDR2 YSYEKL. The CDR3 DNA follows: TGCGCCAGCAGCCAAGTCTTTCCGGGTTTGGATGAGCAGTTCTTC. This translates into CASSQVFPGLDEQFF.

J is TRBJ2-7 and V is TRBV2, with D perhaps TRBD2 (6 bases). Germline values: CDR1 SNHLY, CDR2 FYNNEI. The ends were cut back, 8 bases at V and 4 bases at J, with 18 bases in the middle. This CDR3 is 14 amino acids long. This CDR3 is CASAGQGSGYEQYF. The DNA of the CDR3 is TGTGCCAGCGCGGGGCAGGGAAGTGGGTACGAGCAGTACTTC.

This clone was seen once. V is TRBV7-6 and J is TRBJ2-2; D remains ambiguous. The ends were cut back, 6 bases at V and 0 bases at J, with 11 bases in the middle. Germline loops: CDR1 SGHVS, CDR2 FNYEAQ. This CDR3 region has 15 residues. CDR3 in DNA: TGTGCCAGCAGTCTTAGCCTCTCGAACACCGGGGAGCTGTTTTTT. Its translation is CASSLSLSNTGELFF. Variable domain in full (rest from reference TRBV7-6 and TRBJ2-2): GAGVSQSPRYKVTKRGQDVALRCDPISGHVSLYWYRQALGQGPEFLTYFNYEAQQDKSGLPNDRFSAERPEGSISTLTIQRTEQRDSAMYRCASSLSLSNTGELFFGEGSRLTVL.

Ten or more counts support this clone. The V call is TRBV6-6, the J call TRBJ2-7, with D uncertain. Germline CDR1 is MNHNY and CDR2 is SVGAGI (reference sequence). The V and J ends lost 1 base and 0 bases respectively, with 7 bases between them. The CDR3 has 14 residues. The CDR3: CASSYWQDSYEQYF. The CDR3 bases are TGTGCCAGCAGTTACTGGCAGGACTCCTACGAGCAGTACTTC.

The chain has TRBV9 and TRBJ2-7, with 7 bases lining up with TRBD2. The CDR3 runs to 12 residues. J was trimmed by 7 bases and V by 4 bases; bases with no gene match: 5. The germline V gene encodes CDR1 SGDLS and CDR2 YYNGEE. The CDR3 DNA sequence: TGTGCCAGCAGCAAATCAGCGGGGGAGCAGTACTTC. Encoded protein: CASSKSAGEQYF.

This rearrangement joins TRBV4-1 to TRBJ1-2, with D unresolved. Between the trimmed V and J ends, which lost 1 base and 0 bases, there was a span of 9 bases. Germline V CDR1 and CDR2: MGHRA, YSYEKL. CDR3 length equals 15 residues. The CDR3 sequence is CASSQAAATNYGYTF. DNA of the CDR3: TGCGCCAGCAGCCAAGCGGCGGCCACTAACTATGGCTACACCTTC.

The chain links TRBV19 to TRBJ2-7; TRBD1 agrees at 12 bases. After removal of 6 bases from V and 0 bases from J, the junction contained 6 bases not matched to a gene. Germline V gene data show CDR1 as LNHDA and CDR2 as SQIVND (reference sequence). The length of the CDR3 is 16 residues. CDR3 residues: CASRDPGQGASYEQYF. The CDR3 bases are TGTGCCAGTAGAGACCCGGGACAGGGGGCCTCCTACGAGCAGTACTTC.

The chain carries TRBV7-8 and TRBJ1-5; D is unresolved. The CDR3 consists of 15 residues. Germline loops: CDR1 SGHVS, CDR2 FQNEAQ. V lost 0 bases and J 5 bases, leaving 11 bases between the germline ends. CDR3 sequence reads: CASSLALGGYQPQHF. CDR3 sequence (DNA): TGTGCCAGCAGCTTAGCGTTGGGAGGTTATCAGCCCCAGCATTTT.

This rearrangement joins TRBV6-5 to TRBJ1-2; D not resolved. This CDR3 has 14 amino acids. Germline V CDR1 and CDR2: MNHEY, SVGAGI. Trimming pared 6 bases from V and 5 bases from J, leaving 16 bases between. For the CDR3, the DNA is TGTGCCAGCAGGGGCCGGGATCTTCATTATGGCTACACCTTC. Protein: CASRGRDLHYGYTF.

The J gene is TRBJ2-1, the V gene TRBV18; 10 nucleotides line up with TRBD1. Germline V gene lookup returns CDR1 KGHSH and CDR2 LQKENI. The length of the CDR3 is 15 residues. V lost 6 bases and J lost 4; bases outside the gene matches: 6. The CDR3 spells CASSWTGGDYNEQFF. CDR3 sequence (DNA): TGTGCCAGCTCCTGGACAGGGGGAGATTACAATGAGCAGTTCTTC.

This clone occurred once. The rearrangement uses TRBV6-4 and TRBJ1-2, with D unresolved. CDR1 and CDR2 from the germline V gene are MRHNA and SNTAGT. This CDR3 spans 13 amino acids. Trimming took 7 bases from V and 2 from J, leaving 11 bases between them. The CDR3 reads CASKVQPNYGYTF. CDR3 bases: TGTGCCAGCAAAGTACAGCCCAACTATGGCTACACCTTC.